This T cell receptor (beta chain) stems from a study of Ad26.COV2.S vaccination and SARS-CoV-2 variants. Study findings and constraints: Vaccinees and placebo recipients showed similar non-spike TCR breadth. Analyses of TCR breadth and depth may have underestimated total T cell responses.

Treatment in this sample: over 15 received Ad26.COV2.S at low or high dose, single or two shots; about 5 received placebo; per-sample allocation not given. Samples were taken on day 63 after the first vaccine or placebo injection. In regard to this clone: Its antigen remains unidentified.

The CDR3 has 14 amino acids. Trimming cost V 0 bases and J 4 bases; bases outside gene matches: 2. CDR1 is MNHNY and CDR2 is SVGAGI in the germline V gene (reference sequence). Profiling relied on immunoSEQ multiplex PCR, and the TCRdb table lists in-frame clones only, not all of them. The table shows 250,000 or so clones, with 87% occurring only once. The specimen was peripheral blood, collected in a trial of Ad26.COV2.S vaccine versus placebo. The sequence was obtained from a person aged 18-60 years who received the Ad26.COV2.S COVID-19 vaccine or a placebo. This chain uses TRBV6-6 with TRBJ1-1; 7 bases fit TRBD1. The CDR3 is CASSYSRTGTEAFF. CDR3 in DNA: TGTGCCAGCAGTTACTCAAGGACAGGCACTGAAGCTTTCTTT.